This note documents a single TCR beta chain sequence. This sample stems from a study of blood T cell repertoires in COVID-19. The V gene end was trimmed by 4 bases and the J gene end by 1 base; junction bases not matched to a gene: 5. Germline CDR1 reads SNHLY; CDR2 reads FYNNEI. The CDR3 is 15 amino acids. The repertoire was sequenced with immunoSEQ multiplex PCR; TCRdb's copy has only in-frame clones and lacks some. The data contain about 160,000 clones, approximately 80% of them seen just once; the ten biggest clones take up under 7%. This chain connects TRBV2 to TRBJ2-5, with 8 bases identical to TRBD1. The material sequenced was PBMCs or T cells enriched from blood (not recorded which). The receptor was derived from a man between 40 and 49 years old who had recovered from COVID-19. In DNA form, the CDR3 reads TGTGCCAGCAGTGGGGGCAGGGGGCCCCAAGAGACCCAGTACTTC. This codes for CASSGGRGPQETQYF.